This T cell receptor (beta chain) was recovered during a study of blood T cell repertoires in COVID-19. About the study: Some COVID-19 samples were acute and others convalescent; all came from the United States, Italy and Spain.

This clone has more than one count but fewer than ten. Authors' methods: Amplification with reference gene primers provided the estimates of nucleated cell counts. Sequencing was performed with immunoSEQ multiplex PCR; in TCRdb, only in-frame clones are kept and a portion is missing. V and J calls and clone size are those listed in that table; D and trimming were worked out from the DNA. The sample lists approximately 170,000 clones, around 85% occurring once. The V gene lost 2 bases and the J gene lost 4 bases, with 8 bases spanning the gap. The V gene's germline CDR1 is MNHEY and CDR2 SVGEGT. This CDR3 is built from 13 residues.

What was sequenced was peripheral blood. The sequence derives from a woman aged 70-85 years with acute or convalescent COVID-19. The gene calls are TRBV6-2 or TRBV6-3 and TRBJ1-2, with TRBD1 as a possible D gene (5 bases). DNA of the CDR3: TGTGCCAGCAGTTACGGGGCGCCCTATGGCTACACCTTC. Its translation: CASSYGAPYGYTF.